These 18 T cell receptor beta chains were sequenced from one sample in a study of shared clonotypes between healthy human individuals. Sequencing used immunoSEQ multiplex PCR; TCRdb keeps in-frame clones, though not all of them. The profile shows some 1.5 million clones, approximately 98% of them singletons. Sequencing used naive CD4+ T cells sorted from blood. The sample's subset: CD45RA+ positively selected. All receptors derive from a man aged 25-45 years in good health.

The chain employs TRBV19 and TRBJ2-7; TRBD2 aligns across 7 bases. The CDR3 loop spans 15 amino acids. With V trimmed by 2 bases and J by 1 base, 5 bases remained unmatched. CDR1 and CDR2 from the germline V gene are LNHDA and SQIVND (reference sequence). This CDR3 is CASSIQGGASYEQYF. CDR3 DNA sequence: TGTGCCAGTAGTATACAGGGAGGGGCGTCCTACGAGCAGTACTTC.

The chain carries TRBV28 and TRBJ2-4; D remains ambiguous. V lost 2 bases to trimming and J lost 8 bases, with 13 bases between them. The CDR3 has 14 amino acids. The germline V gene has CDR1 MDHEN and CDR2 SYDVKM. For the CDR3, the DNA is TGTGCCAGCAGTTTAGCACCACCCGCTGACATTCAGTACTTC. Its protein product is CASSLAPPADIQYF.

Comment on this clone: Other nucleotide sequences from this sample produce the same CDR3. The chain employs TRBV28 and TRBJ2-7, with 7 bases that match TRBD2. Germline V gene lookup returns CDR1 MDHEN and CDR2 SYDVKM. The CDR3 length is 14 residues. V lost 2 bases and J lost 3; bases outside the gene matches: 4. The CDR3 here is CASSLLAGVYEQYF. The CDR3 DNA follows: TGTGCCAGCAGTTTACTGGCGGGGGTCTACGAGCAGTACTTC.

J is TRBJ1-2 and V is TRBV4-3; a possible D gene is TRBD1 (6 bases). The CDR3 consists of 15 residues. Germline V gene sequence: CDR1 LGHNA, CDR2 YSLEER. With 1 base removed from V and 8 bases from J, the gap between germline ends came to 17 bases. Here the CDR3 reads CASSQAAPTGGGYTF. The CDR3 DNA sequence: TGCGCCAGCAGCCAAGCCGCCCCGACAGGTGGAGGCTACACCTTC.

This clone was seen once. This rearrangement joins TRBV7-2 to TRBJ2-1, with D unclear. V dropped 6 bases and J dropped 0 bases, with 15 bases sitting between them. CDR3 length: 16 amino acids. Germline-derived CDR1 and CDR2 are SGHTA and FQGNSA. The CDR3 DNA reads as TGTGCCAGCAGATTAAAGGAGAGTCCCTCCTACAATGAGCAGTTCTTC. Its protein product is CASRLKESPSYNEQFF. Combining the CDR3 with reference TRBV7-2 and TRBJ2-1 gives the whole variable domain GAGVSQSPSNKVTEKGKDVELRCDPISGHTALYWYRQSLGQGLEFLIYFQGNSAPDKSGLPSDRFSAERTGGSVSTLTIQRTQQEDSAVYLCASRLKESPSYNEQFFGPGTRLTVL.

The V gene is TRBV4-2, the J gene TRBJ2-7; D not certain. The CDR3 runs to 14 residues. CDR1 is LGHNA and CDR2 is YNFKEQ in the germline V gene. The V and J ends lost 1 base and 3 bases respectively, with 10 bases between them. CDR3 DNA: TGTGCCAGCAGCCAAGGCCAAGGCGACTACGAGCAGTACTTC. The encoded protein is CASSQGQGDYEQYF.

This clone came up once. The CDR3 DNA reads as TGTGCCAGCAGCTTCAGGGGGCGGGACACTGAAGCTTTCTTT. The encoded protein is CASSFRGRDTEAFF. This rearrangement joins TRBV11-2 to TRBJ1-1, with 8 bases matching TRBD1. This CDR3 contains 14 residues. Losses at the gene ends were 3 bases for V and 3 bases for J; bases not matched to a gene: 3. From germline, CDR1 is SGHAT and CDR2 FQNNGV.

The chain combines TRBV30 with TRBJ1-1, with D uncertain. Germline values: CDR1 GTSNPN, CDR2 SVGIG (reference sequence). The CDR3 runs 11 residues. Trimming removed 0 bases from V and 7 bases from J, with 6 bases in between. CDR3 sequence: CAWSVLREAFF. In nucleotides, the CDR3 is TGTGCCTGGAGTGTACTACGTGAAGCTTTCTTT.

The genes are TRBV15 and TRBJ1-4; 8 nucleotides match TRBD1. The V gene's germline CDR1 is LNHNV and CDR2 YYDKDF (reference sequence). The CDR3 extends over 15 amino acids. Losses at the gene ends were 3 bases for V and 7 bases for J; bases not matched to a gene: 7. The CDR3 region is CATSSRGQGGEKLFF. CDR3 bases: TGTGCCACCAGCAGCCGCGGACAGGGCGGTGAAAAACTGTTTTTT.

The chain is built from TRBV19 and TRBJ1-2; 9 nucleotides align to TRBD1. The CDR3 spans 16 residues. Trimming at V came to 3 bases and at J to 4 bases, leaving 9 bases not matched to a gene. Looked up from germline, CDR1 is LNHDA and CDR2 is SQIVND (reference sequence). Here the CDR3 DNA reads TGTGCCAGTAGTATTCTCTCGGGACAGGGAGGCTATGGCTACACCTTC. As protein: CASSILSGQGGYGYTF. Complete variable domain (other parts from reference TRBV19 and TRBJ1-2): DGGITQSPKYLFRKEGQNVTLSCEQNLNHDAMYWYRQDPGQGLRLIYYSQIVNDFQKGDIAEGYSVSREKKESFPLTVTSAQKNPTAFYLCASSILSGQGGYGYTFGSGTRLTVV.

The CDR3, as DNA: TGTGCCAGTAGTCCACCAAGACCTGTTCAGCCCCAGCATTTT. It yields the protein CASSPPRPVQPQHF. The chain carries TRBV19 and TRBJ1-5; no reliable D call. This CDR3 has 14 residues. Trimming removed 5 bases at V and 6 bases at J, with 14 bases between. Germline V gene data show CDR1 as LNHDA and CDR2 as SQIVND (reference sequence).

Details on this clone: Other DNA sequences in the sample encode the same CDR3. The V and J genes are TRBV5-1 and TRBJ2-2, with TRBD2 identical over 10 bases. Germline CDR1 is SGHRS and CDR2 is YFSETQ. V was pared by 4 bases and J by 0 bases, with 3 bases of the junction left unmatched. The CDR3 covers 16 residues. CDR3 coding DNA: TGCGCCAGCAGCCCTGGACTAGCGGCGAACACCGGGGAGCTGTTTTTT. It is translated as CASSPGLAANTGELFF.

The chain links TRBV19 to TRBJ2-3; 12 bases are shared with TRBD1. Trimming took 1 base from V and 4 from J; bases not matched to a gene: 3. The germline gives CDR1 LNHDA, CDR2 SQIVND (reference sequence). There are 16 residues in the CDR3. CDR3 coding DNA: TGTGCCAGTAGTATAGGAGGGACAGGGGGCGCAGATACGCAGTATTTT. Amino acid sequence: CASSIGGTGGADTQYF.

The rearrangement uses TRBV7-2 and TRBJ2-7, with D perhaps matching TRBD2 (6 bases). V lost 1 base and J 1 base, leaving 17 bases between the germline ends. The CDR3 totals 17 residues. CDR1 and CDR2 (germline): SGHTA, FQGNSA. CDR3 DNA sequence: TGTGCCAGCAGCTTAGGCGTCGGGAGTTTTATTTCCTACGAGCAGTACTTC. Protein product: CASSLGVGSFISYEQYF.

The count of this clone is one. The chain is built from TRBV28 and TRBJ1-1; D might be TRBD1 (6 bases). The CDR3 is 13 residues long. Trimming stripped 6 bases from V and 2 bases from J, with 10 bases between. Germline values: CDR1 MDHEN, CDR2 SYDVKM. Written as DNA, the CDR3 is TGTGCCAGCAGCACACAGGGAAACACTGAAGCTTTCTTT. It yields the protein CASSTQGNTEAFF.

The chain combines TRBV28 with TRBJ1-2; D gene unclear. With 6 bases removed from V and 8 bases from J, the gap between germline ends came to 13 bases. This CDR3 contains 12 residues. CDR1 is MDHEN, CDR2 SYDVKM, per germline. CDR3 sequence: CASSYPVRGYTF. CDR3 nucleotide sequence: TGTGCCAGCAGCTACCCCGTGAGAGGCTACACCTTC.

The genes are TRBV28 and TRBJ2-7; D unresolved. Germline CDR1 reads MDHEN; CDR2 reads SYDVKM. The CDR3 contains 14 residues. V was cut by 3 bases and J by 3 bases, with 12 bases left in between. The CDR3 DNA reads TGTGCCAGCAGTTTTTCTGTCCCGAACTACGAGCAGTACTTC. Translation: CASSFSVPNYEQYF.

The chain recombines TRBV5-5 with TRBJ2-3; 13 bases agree with TRBD2. Looked up from germline, CDR1 is SGHKS and CDR2 is YYEKEE (reference sequence). Unmatched junction bases numbered 5, after V lost 4 bases and J lost 0 bases. The CDR3 sequence is 17 residues long. The CDR3 reads CASSPPGLAGSTDTQYF. CDR3 nucleotide sequence: TGTGCCAGCAGCCCTCCGGGACTAGCGGGGAGCACAGATACGCAGTATTTT.